The 5 T cell receptor beta chains reported below all come from one sample, sequenced in a study of T cell repertoires in cytomegalovirus infection. From the reads, TCRdb called clonotypes with MiXCR, one entry per CDR3 protein. The sample has more than 250,000 distinct CDR3 sequences, 25% seen once; the top ten hold roughly 14%. What these receptors recognize is not known. The specimen comprised cultured PBMCs, sampled from culture after CMV antigen stimulation. The receptor source for this set is a human donor in good health (CMV status not recorded). Some clones in this sample may be carry-over from other donors' samples.

The chain employs TRBV10-3 and TRBJ2-3; the D is unclear. The CDR3 is made up of 13 amino acids. V gave up 6 bases and J gave up 1 base, with 8 bases separating them. Germline V gene lookup returns CDR1 ENHRY and CDR2 SYGVKD. The CDR3 DNA sequence: TGTGCCATCAGCCTCCGGGGCACAGATACGCAGTATTTT. Protein: CAISLRGTDTQYF.

The J gene is TRBJ2-7, the V gene TRBV6-5; TRBD2 is a possible D gene (6 bases). The V gene lost 6 bases and the J gene lost 2 bases, with 17 bases spanning the gap. CDR1 MNHEY and CDR2 SVGAGI come from the germline V gene. The CDR3 consists of 15 residues. The DNA for the CDR3 is TGTGCCAGCAGCCGTGGGCAGGGAGGCCCCTACGAGCAGTACTTC. Translation: CASSRGQGGPYEQYF.

V and J are TRBV10-1 and TRBJ2-1, with D unclear. The V gene's germline CDR1 is WNHNN and CDR2 SYGVQD (reference sequence). CDR3 length: 13 amino acids. Deletions cut 6 bases from V and 6 bases from J, with 12 bases between. CDR3 nucleotides: TGCGCCAGCAGCGCCAATTTGGGCAATGAGCAGTTCTTC. Translating it yields CASSANLGNEQFF.

The V and J genes are TRBV29-1 and TRBJ2-3; 7 bases align to TRBD2. V lost 1 base and J lost 0; bases outside the gene matches: 10. CDR1 is SQVTM, CDR2 ANQGSEA, per germline. The CDR3 extends over 17 amino acids. The CDR3 loop reads CSVEGVRFSGSTDTQYF. CDR3 in DNA: TGCAGCGTTGAAGGCGTACGGTTTAGCGGGAGCACAGATACGCAGTATTTT.

The chain employs TRBV20-1 and TRBJ2-3; 10 bases agree with TRBD2. The J segment lost 4 bases and the V segment lost 3 bases, leaving 7 bases of the junction unmatched. In germline, CDR1 is DFQATT, CDR2 SNEGSKA (reference sequence). The CDR3 runs 15 residues. The CDR3 loop is CSASPLAGVSDTQYF. CDR3 DNA: TGCAGTGCTAGCCCTCTAGCGGGAGTATCAGATACGCAGTATTTT.